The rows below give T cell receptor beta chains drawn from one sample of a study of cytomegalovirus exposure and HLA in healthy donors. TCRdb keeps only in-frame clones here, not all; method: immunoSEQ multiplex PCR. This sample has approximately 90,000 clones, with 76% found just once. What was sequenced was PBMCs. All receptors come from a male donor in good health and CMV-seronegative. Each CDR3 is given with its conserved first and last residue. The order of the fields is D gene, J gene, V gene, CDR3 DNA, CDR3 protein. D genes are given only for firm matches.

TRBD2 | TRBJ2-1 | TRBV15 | TGTGCCACCAGCAGACCGGGACTAGCGGTTTACAATGAGCAGTTCTTC | CATSRPGLAVYNEQFF
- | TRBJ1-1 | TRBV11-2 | TGTGCCAGCAGCCCAACCCACGGTTACCTGAACACTGAAGCTTTCTTT | CASSPTHGYLNTEAFF
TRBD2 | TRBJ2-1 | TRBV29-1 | TGCAGCGGTGGCCTAGCGGGGGCCTACAATGAGCAGTTCTTC | CSGGLAGAYNEQFF
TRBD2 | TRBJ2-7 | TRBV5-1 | TGCGCCAGCAGCTTGTCTAGCGGCTCCTACGAGCAGTACTTC | CASSLSSGSYEQYF
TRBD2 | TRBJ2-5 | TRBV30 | TGTGCCTGGAGTGTTGGGGTAGCGGGGGGGCAAGAGACCCAGTACTTC | CAWSVGVAGGQETQYF
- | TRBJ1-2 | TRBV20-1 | TGCAGTCCTTTCGTTCCCTATGGCTACACCTTC | CSPFVPYGYTF
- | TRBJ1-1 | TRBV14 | TGTGCCAGCAGCCAAACATATCGTGAAGCTTTCTTT | CASSQTYREAFF
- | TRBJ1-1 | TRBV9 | TGTGCCAGCAGCGAGAACGACAGAACTCAAGCTTTCTTT | CASSENDRTQAFF
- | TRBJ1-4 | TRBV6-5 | TGTGCCAGCAGTTACAGGGGGGGGAATGAAAAACTGTTTTTT | CASSYRGGNEKLFF
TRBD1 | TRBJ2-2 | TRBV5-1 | TGCGCCAGCAGCCTAAATCGGACAGGGGGCTTCACCGGGGGGCTGTTTTTT | CASSLNRTGGFTGGLFF
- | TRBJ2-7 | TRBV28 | TGTGCCAGCAGCCCCTCCCTAGTTTACGAGCAGTACTTC | CASSPSLVYEQYF
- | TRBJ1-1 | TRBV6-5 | TGTGCCAGCAGCCTTCCGAACACTGAAGCTTTCTTT | CASSLPNTEAFF
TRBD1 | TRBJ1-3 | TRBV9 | TGTGCCAGCAGCGGACAGGGGTTATATTTT | CASSGQGLYF